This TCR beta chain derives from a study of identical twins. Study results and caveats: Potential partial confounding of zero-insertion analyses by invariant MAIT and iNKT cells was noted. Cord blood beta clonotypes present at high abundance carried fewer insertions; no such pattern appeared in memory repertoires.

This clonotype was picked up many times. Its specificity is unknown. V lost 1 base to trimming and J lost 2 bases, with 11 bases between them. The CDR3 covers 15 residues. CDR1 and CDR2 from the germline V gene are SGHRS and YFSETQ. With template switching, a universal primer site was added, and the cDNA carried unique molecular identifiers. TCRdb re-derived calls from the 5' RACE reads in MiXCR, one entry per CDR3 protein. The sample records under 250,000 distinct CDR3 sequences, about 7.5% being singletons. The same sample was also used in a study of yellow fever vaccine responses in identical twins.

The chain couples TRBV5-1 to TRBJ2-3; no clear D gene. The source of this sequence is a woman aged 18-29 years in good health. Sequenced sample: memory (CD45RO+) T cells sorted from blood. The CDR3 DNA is TGCGCCAGCAGCTTGTTCCCAGGCTTCACAGATACGCAGTATTTT. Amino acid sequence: CASSLFPGFTDTQYF. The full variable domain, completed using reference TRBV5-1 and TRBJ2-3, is KAGVTQTPRYLIKTRGQQVTLSCSPISGHRSVSWYQQTPGQGLQFLFEYFSETQRNKGNFPGRFSGRQFSNSRSEMNVSTLELGDSALYLCASSLFPGFTDTQYFGPGTRLTVL.